The 23 T cell receptor beta chains below all came from one sample that was sequenced in a study of T cells in Graves' hyperthyroidism and ophthalmopathy. Amplification of TCR beta CDR3 regions was performed using RNA transcripts as template. TCR CDR3 regions were first amplified by RT-PCR with HTBI primers. TCRdb analysed the multiplex PCR reads with MiXCR anew, one entry per CDR3 protein. The data contain hundreds of thousands of distinct CDR3 sequences, 15% to 20% of them singletons. The specimen sequenced was blood. These receptor sequences come from a woman aged 40 to 50 with Graves' ophthalmopathy.

At least ten counts were recorded for this clonotype. The chain combines TRBV6-1 with TRBJ1-1, with D perhaps TRBD1 (5 bases). The ends were cut back, 5 bases at V and 1 base at J, with 17 bases in the middle. There are 16 residues in the CDR3. Germline lookup yields CDR1 MNHNS and CDR2 SASEGT. The CDR3: CASSPQGDRPNTEAFF. CDR3 DNA: TGTGCCAGCAGTCCCCAGGGCGACAGACCGAACACTGAAGCTTTCTTT.

Ten or more counts support this clonotype. This sequence joins TRBV20-1 and TRBJ2-7; the D is unclear. Trimming took off 2 bases at V and 3 bases at J, with 8 bases between the two ends. Germline values: CDR1 DFQATT, CDR2 SNEGSKA (reference sequence). The CDR3 is made up of 12 amino acids. Here the CDR3 reads CSARPRRYEQYF. The CDR3 DNA reads as TGCAGTGCTAGACCAAGGCGCTACGAGCAGTACTTC.

This clonotype was counted a few times. This chain joins TRBV20-1 and TRBJ2-7; TRBD2 agrees at 11 bases. Germline V gene sequence: CDR1 DFQATT, CDR2 SNEGSKA (reference sequence). The CDR3 consists of 15 residues. Trimming cost V 0 bases and J 3 bases; bases outside gene matches: 4. Here the CDR3 reads CSARDLLAGVYEQYF. CDR3 sequence (DNA): TGCAGTGCTAGAGATCTACTAGCGGGAGTCTACGAGCAGTACTTC.

The rearrangement joins TRBV5-5 to TRBJ2-1, with D perhaps matching TRBD1 (5 bases). The DNA end favors TRBJ2-7, so the J call may be wrong. This CDR3 spans 13 amino acids. The germline V gene encodes CDR1 SGHKS and CDR2 YYEKEE (reference sequence). Here the CDR3 reads CASTDDSYNEQYF. In DNA, the CDR3 is TGTGCCAGCACCGATGACAGCTACAATGAGCAGTACTTC.

This clonotype was found a few times. V gene TRBV11-2 combines with J gene TRBJ2-7; tentatively, D is TRBD1 (6 bases). CDR1 and CDR2 (germline): SGHAT, FQNNGV. V gave up 4 bases and J gave up 4 bases, with 17 bases separating them. The CDR3 length is 15 residues. The CDR3 loop reads CASSSSQGSAYEQYF. CDR3 in DNA: TGTGCCAGCAGCTCCTCACAGGGTAGTGCTTACGAGCAGTACTTC.

This clonotype occurred many times. The rearrangement uses TRBV3-1 and TRBJ1-1; D is perhaps TRBD1 (5 bases). The CDR3 contains 11 residues. V lost 1 base and J 11 bases, leaving 8 bases between the germline ends. Germline lookup yields CDR1 LGHDT and CDR2 YNNKEL (reference sequence). This CDR3 reads CASSQGPGAFF. CDR3 nucleotides: TGTGCCAGCAGCCAAGGTCCAGGGGCTTTCTTT.

This clonotype was detected a few times. The chain is built from TRBV4-1 and TRBJ2-5; D ambiguous. Germline V gene lookup returns CDR1 MGHRA and CDR2 YSYEKL. This CDR3 is built from 12 residues. V lost 4 bases to trimming and J lost 5 bases, with 8 bases between them. The DNA of the CDR3 is TGCGCCAGCAGCCGAGAAGGGGAGACCCAGTACTTC. Amino acids: CASSREGETQYF.

This clonotype was counted between two and nine times. CDR3 sequence (DNA): TGTGCCAGCAGCCAAATATCGGGTCTAAATACGCAGTATTTT. It encodes CASSQISGLNTQYF. The rearrangement links TRBV3-1 to TRBJ2-3; D is unclear. V was cut by 2 bases and J by 7 bases, with 13 bases left in between. CDR3 length: 14 amino acids. The germline V gene encodes CDR1 LGHDT and CDR2 YNNKEL (reference sequence).

The chain carries TRBV7-2 and TRBJ1-5; D is unresolved. The germline gives CDR1 SGHTA, CDR2 FQGNSA. Trimming took 1 base from V and 1 from J, leaving 8 bases between them. The CDR3 loop spans 15 amino acids. CDR3 in DNA: TGTGCCAGCAGCTTAGGTGAAGGGAGCAATCAGCCCCAGCATTTT. Translating it yields CASSLGEGSNQPQHF.

The chain recombines TRBV12-3 or TRBV12-4 with TRBJ1-1; TRBD1 might be the D (5 bases). CDR3 length equals 14 residues. With 2 bases removed from V and 5 bases from J, the gap between germline ends came to 12 bases. CDR3 loop: CASSLQGTGTEAFF. CDR3 DNA sequence: TGTGCCAGCAGTTTACAGGGTACGGGAACTGAAGCTTTCTTT.

This clonotype was seen many times. The chain uses TRBV12-3 or TRBV12-4 and TRBJ1-1; a weak D match, TRBD1 (5 bases). CDR3 length: 13 amino acids. Deletions cut 6 bases from V and 7 bases from J, with 15 bases between. DNA of the CDR3: TGTGCCAGCAGCCTGGTCCGGGGGAGTGAAGCTTTCTTT. It codes for CASSLVRGSEAFF.

The chain joins TRBV19 to TRBJ2-2; 7 bases map to TRBD1. V gave up 5 bases and J gave up 3 bases; unmatched junction bases: 6. The germline V gene has CDR1 LNHDA and CDR2 SQIVND (reference sequence). The CDR3 covers 15 residues. The chain's CDR3 is CASSARGLDTGELFF. The CDR3 bases are TGTGCCAGTAGTGCAAGGGGGCTCGACACCGGGGAGCTGTTTTTT.

This chain links TRBV27 with TRBJ2-1; D is ambiguous. Germline-derived CDR1 and CDR2 are MNHEY and SMNVEV (reference sequence). The CDR3 is 13 amino acids. Trimming pared 2 bases from V and 9 bases from J, leaving 11 bases between. The CDR3 DNA sequence: TGTGCCAGCAGTTTAATGGTTGGAAGTGAGCAGTTCTTC. It encodes CASSLMVGSEQFF.

Written as DNA, the CDR3 is TGTGCCATCAGGGAAGGAAGCACAGATACGCAGTATTTT. Translating gives CAIREGSTDTQYF. This sequence joins TRBV10-3 and TRBJ2-3; unclear D gene. Germline assignment: CDR1 ENHRY and CDR2 SYGVKD. The germline V and J ends were trimmed by 6 bases and 0 bases, with 7 bases remaining between them. The CDR3 spans 13 residues.

This clonotype occurred many times. The chain is built from TRBV2 and TRBJ1-2; 11 nucleotides agree with TRBD1. Germline trimming cut 2 bases from V and 7 bases from J; bases unmatched to any gene: 12. The CDR3 spans 17 residues. CDR1 SNHLY and CDR2 FYNNEI come from the germline V gene. DNA of the CDR3: TGTGCCAGCAGTGAATATTCCCCGGGACAGGGGGTCGTTGGCTACACCTTC. Its translation is CASSEYSPGQGVVGYTF. Full variable domain (outside the CDR3, taken from reference TRBV2 and TRBJ1-2): EPEVTQTPSHQVTQMGQEVILRCVPISNHLYFYWYRQILGQKVEFLVSFYNNEISEKSEIFDDQFSVERPDGSNFTLKIRSTKLEDSAMYFCASSEYSPGQGVVGYTFGSGTRLTVV.

The sample holds many counts of this clonotype. The chain combines TRBV2 with TRBJ2-7; D may match TRBD1 or TRBD2 (5 bases each). The germline CDR1 and CDR2 sequences are SNHLY and FYNNEI. The CDR3 length is 14 residues. V was shortened by 6 bases and J by 3 bases, with 15 bases between the two germline ends. CDR3 DNA sequence: TGTGCCAGCAGGAGGGGAACTTCTAACTACGAGCAGTACTTC. Protein product: CASRRGTSNYEQYF.

This clonotype was observed at least ten times. The rearrangement links TRBV28 to TRBJ2-2, with a tentative D call TRBD2 (7 bases). CDR3 length equals 15 residues. Trimming left V 6 bases short and J 7 bases short, with 18 bases between. Germline assignment: CDR1 MDHEN and CDR2 SYDVKM. The CDR3 sequence is CASSLWGGRSGELFF. The DNA for the CDR3 is TGTGCCAGCAGCCTCTGGGGGGGGCGGAGCGGGGAGCTGTTTTTT.

This clonotype was counted between two and nine times. The rearrangement links TRBV18 to TRBJ2-2; 9 nucleotides agree with TRBD2. The CDR3 consists of 16 residues. Germline loops: CDR1 KGHSH, CDR2 LQKENI. V lost 3 bases and J lost 6; bases outside the gene matches: 8. The CDR3 region is CASSPLAGKDSGELFF. The CDR3 DNA follows: TGTGCCAGCTCACCCCTAGCGGGAAAGGACTCCGGGGAGCTGTTTTTT.

The chain couples TRBV20-1 to TRBJ2-7; D remains ambiguous. Germline CDR1 DFQATT, CDR2 SNEGSKA (reference sequence). The V end lost 1 base, the J end lost 3 bases, and 7 bases lay between the germline ends. The CDR3 is made up of 12 amino acids. This CDR3 is CSARGIYYEQYF. DNA for the CDR3: TGCAGTGCTAGAGGTATTTACTACGAGCAGTACTTC.

In its sample, this clonotype was seen many times. The chain carries TRBV5-1 and TRBJ2-3; 9 positions agree with TRBD1. The CDR3 covers 15 residues. V lost 7 bases, J lost 0 bases, and 6 bases stayed unmatched. Per the germline V gene, CDR1 is SGHRS and CDR2 is YFSETQ. The CDR3 loop is CASRQGETSTDTQYF. CDR3 nucleotide sequence: TGCGCCAGCCGACAGGGGGAAACTAGCACAGATACGCAGTATTTT. The entire variable domain, with the rest obtained from reference TRBV5-1 and TRBJ2-3, is as follows: KAGVTQTPRYLIKTRGQQVTLSCSPISGHRSVSWYQQTPGQGLQFLFEYFSETQRNKGNFPGRFSGRQFSNSRSEMNVSTLELGDSALYLCASRQGETSTDTQYFGPGTRLTVL.

Ten or more counts support this clonotype. The chain joins TRBV28 to TRBJ2-3, with 9 bases lining up with TRBD1. This CDR3 spans 15 amino acids. The trim removed 3 bases at V and 6 bases at J, leaving 7 bases unmatched. Germline lookup yields CDR1 MDHEN and CDR2 SYDVKM. CDR3 amino acids: CASSLDRGPPDTQYF. For the CDR3, the DNA is TGTGCCAGCAGTTTGGACAGGGGACCTCCGGATACGCAGTATTTT.

This chain connects TRBV7-3 to TRBJ1-5; D is unresolved. This CDR3 has 13 amino acids. V lost 4 bases to trimming and J lost 7 bases, with 11 bases between them. In germline, CDR1 is SGHTA, CDR2 FQGTGA. Here the CDR3 reads CASSSAGRQPQHF. The CDR3, as DNA: TGTGCCAGCAGCTCCGCTGGGAGACAGCCCCAGCATTTT. The full variable domain, completed using reference TRBV7-3 and TRBJ1-5, is GAGVSQTPSNKVTEKGKYVELRCDPISGHTALYWYRQSLGQGPEFLIYFQGTGAADDSGLPNDRFFAVRPEGSVSTLKIQRTERGDSAVYLCASSSAGRQPQHFGDGTRLSIL.

This clonotype was observed at least ten times. This rearrangement joins TRBV6-1 to TRBJ2-5; TRBD1 is a possible D gene (5 bases). Germline V gene sequence: CDR1 MNHNS, CDR2 SASEGT. The CDR3 runs 15 residues. The germline V and J ends were trimmed by 8 bases and 4 bases, with 20 bases remaining between them. As DNA, the CDR3 is TGTGCCAGCTGCGAATTCCAGGGCGCCGCAGAGACCCAGTACTTC. It specifies CASCEFQGAAETQYF.